The 6 T cell receptor beta chains given below trace back to one sample, sequenced in a study of cytomegalovirus exposure and HLA in healthy donors. Only in-frame clones appear in the TCRdb table, and some are missing; sequencing was by immunoSEQ multiplex PCR. Of fewer than 120,000 clones in the sample, more than 75% were seen once. What was sequenced was PBMCs. The receptor source for this set is a woman aged 30 to 39 in good health and CMV-seropositive.

V and J are TRBV15 and TRBJ1-1; D perhaps matches TRBD1 (5 bases). CDR1 and CDR2 from the germline V gene are LNHNV and YYDKDF (reference sequence). The V and J ends lost 0 bases and 0 bases respectively, with 5 bases between them. The CDR3 has 14 amino acids. CDR3 bases: TGTGCCACCAGCAGAGACAGGGTGAACACTGAAGCTTTCTTT. The encoded protein is CATSRDRVNTEAFF.

The V and J genes are TRBV6-5 and TRBJ2-5; 8 bases agree with TRBD2. CDR1 is MNHEY and CDR2 is SVGAGI in the germline V gene. The trim removed 0 bases at V and 7 bases at J, leaving 4 bases unmatched. The CDR3 loop spans 14 amino acids. This CDR3 is CASSYSTAGVTQYF. The CDR3 nucleotides are TGTGCCAGCAGTTACTCTACAGCGGGGGTGACCCAGTACTTC.

The chain has TRBV6-5 and TRBJ1-2; no clear D gene. The CDR3 has 12 amino acids. V was pared by 5 bases and J by 8 bases, with 12 bases between. The germline gives CDR1 MNHEY, CDR2 SVGAGI. This CDR3 is CASSPPGEGYTF. DNA for the CDR3: TGTGCCAGCAGTCCCCCTGGAGAAGGCTACACCTTC.

The chain is built from TRBV6-5 and TRBJ2-4, with TRBD1 identical over 7 bases. Trimming cost V 4 bases and J 8 bases; bases outside gene matches: 11. CDR3 size: 15 residues. Per the germline V gene, CDR1 is MNHEY and CDR2 is SVGAGI. CDR3 residues: CASSSLTGHADIQYF. CDR3 nucleotide sequence: TGTGCCAGCAGTTCCTTGACAGGGCACGCGGACATTCAGTACTTC.

J is TRBJ2-5 and V is TRBV7-2; 8 bases agree with TRBD1. This CDR3 is 16 amino acids long. Losses at the gene ends were 0 bases for V and 5 bases for J; bases not matched to a gene: 8. CDR1 is SGHTA, CDR2 FQGNSA, per germline. CDR3 amino acids: CASSLAPRGPLETQYF. The CDR3 region has the DNA TGTGCCAGCAGCTTAGCCCCCAGGGGGCCCTTGGAGACCCAGTACTTC.

The J gene is TRBJ2-5, the V gene TRBV9; 10 nucleotides align to TRBD1. Unmatched junction bases numbered 8, after V lost 4 bases and J lost 2 bases. The CDR3 is 16 residues long. The V gene's germline CDR1 is SGDLS and CDR2 YYNGEE. DNA for the CDR3: TGTGCCAGCAGCCGATTCGGGACAGGGGTTCAAGAGACCCAGTACTTC. Translated: CASSRFGTGVQETQYF.